Reported below is one T cell receptor beta chain. Its antigen is as yet unknown. Sequencing used immunoSEQ multiplex PCR; TCRdb keeps in-frame clones, though not all of them. Among almost 85,000 clones, 70% to 90% were seen once, and the ten largest hold around 5%. Germline CDR1 reads SQVTM; CDR2 reads ANQGSEA. V was clipped by 6 bases and J by 4 bases, with 15 bases between them. This CDR3 spans 13 amino acids. The data are from a study of cytotoxic CD8 clonotypes in ibrutinib-treated CLL. General observations from the study: Under treatment, the uncommon public clonotypes either contracted or remained stable.

The rearrangement uses TRBV29-1 and TRBJ1-1; D remains ambiguous. The clonotype comes from a human donor with chronic lymphocytic leukemia. Sequencing was performed on PBMCs, taken before ibrutinib treatment. The CDR3 here is CSVRHPSSTEAFF. The CDR3 DNA reads TGCAGCGTCCGACACCCCAGTAGCACTGAAGCTTTCTTT.